These T cell receptor beta chains were read from a single sample in a study of blood T cell repertoires in COVID-19. Profiling relied on immunoSEQ multiplex PCR, and the TCRdb table lists in-frame clones only, not all of them. The table lists 70,000 to 95,000 clones, 85% to 90% of them singletons, with approximately 4.8% in the top ten. Sequences were obtained from peripheral blood. The receptor source for this set is a woman aged 80 or over with active COVID-19. Both conserved end residues are part of each CDR3. D genes are given only for firm matches. The listing skips clone size in some rows; elsewhere it reads once, few, many or a size class.

v_call: TRBV19
clone_size: once
j_call: TRBJ2-1
d_call: .
cdr3_nt: TGTGCCAGTAGTGTTTCTAGTAGCACTGAGCAGTTCTTC
cdr3_aa: CASSVSSSTEQFF

v_call: TRBV10-1
clone_size: .
j_call: TRBJ2-3
d_call: TRBD2
cdr3_nt: TGCGCTAGAGAAGCGGGAGTAGGGACAGATACGCAGTATTTT
cdr3_aa: CAREAGVGTDTQYF

v_call: TRBV10-3
clone_size: .
j_call: TRBJ1-5
d_call: TRBD1
cdr3_nt: TGTGCCATCGGACAGGGGGTGGAACAGCCCCAGCATTTT
cdr3_aa: CAIGQGVEQPQHF

v_call: TRBV7-2
clone_size: .
j_call: TRBJ2-7
d_call: TRBD2
cdr3_nt: TGTGCCAGCAGCTTCACGACTAGCGGGTACAGGGACTTC
cdr3_aa: CASSFTTSGYRDF

v_call: TRBV5-1
clone_size: few
j_call: TRBJ1-3
d_call: .
cdr3_nt: TGCGCCAGCAGCTCCTACTCTGGAAACACCATATATTTT
cdr3_aa: CASSSYSGNTIYF

v_call: TRBV6-5
clone_size: .
j_call: TRBJ1-5
d_call: .
cdr3_nt: TGTGCCAGCAGTTACTCGACAGCAGGTCAGCCCCAGCATTTT
cdr3_aa: CASSYSTAGQPQHF

v_call: TRBV4-2
clone_size: .
j_call: TRBJ1-1
d_call: .
cdr3_nt: TGTGCCAGCAGCCCGGCTTTCGTGGGAGGGACTGAAGCTTTCTTT
cdr3_aa: CASSPAFVGGTEAFF

v_call: TRBV7-2
clone_size: .
j_call: TRBJ2-3
d_call: TRBD2
cdr3_nt: TGTGCCAGCAGCGACGGGACTAACACAGATACGCAGTATTTT
cdr3_aa: CASSDGTNTDTQYF

v_call: TRBV29-1
clone_size: .
j_call: TRBJ2-7
d_call: .
cdr3_nt: TGCAGCGGGGGTGGAGGGGAGACCTACGAGCAGTACTTC
cdr3_aa: CSGGGGETYEQYF

v_call: TRBV10-3
clone_size: few
j_call: TRBJ1-2
d_call: .
cdr3_nt: TGTGCCATCAGTGAACAGGGAGTGAACTATGGCTACACCTTC
cdr3_aa: CAISEQGVNYGYTF

v_call: TRBV5-1
clone_size: .
j_call: TRBJ1-4
d_call: TRBD1
cdr3_nt: TGCGCCAGCAGCTTGACAGGGGCTGAAGGAAAACTGTTTTTT
cdr3_aa: CASSLTGAEGKLFF

v_call: TRBV11-3
clone_size: .
j_call: TRBJ1-1
d_call: TRBD1
cdr3_nt: TGTGCCAGCAGCAACAGGGGTTCCGACACTGAAGCTTTCTTT
cdr3_aa: CASSNRGSDTEAFF

v_call: TRBV11-2
clone_size: .
j_call: TRBJ2-2
d_call: TRBD1
cdr3_nt: TGTGCCAGCAGCTTGAGGGGACAGGGGAGCACCGGGGAGCTGTTTTTT
cdr3_aa: CASSLRGQGSTGELFF

v_call: TRBV28
clone_size: .
j_call: TRBJ2-7
d_call: TRBD2
cdr3_nt: TGTGCCAGCAGTGCTCGGACTAGCGGGAAACCCTACGAGCAGTACTTC
cdr3_aa: CASSARTSGKPYEQYF

v_call: TRBV6-5
clone_size: once
j_call: TRBJ1-1
d_call: .
cdr3_nt: TGTGCCAGCAATTTCAGGAACACTGAAGCTTTCTTT
cdr3_aa: CASNFRNTEAFF

v_call: TRBV7-2
clone_size: once
j_call: TRBJ2-3
d_call: .
cdr3_nt: TGTGCCAGCAGCTTGTTTTCGGGAGCGGGAGATACGCAGTATTTT
cdr3_aa: CASSLFSGAGDTQYF

v_call: TRBV11-1
clone_size: .
j_call: TRBJ2-1
d_call: TRBD2
cdr3_nt: TGTGCCAGCAGCTTAGCGCTAGCGGGAGTAGCCTACAATGAGCAGTTCTTC
cdr3_aa: CASSLALAGVAYNEQFF

v_call: TRBV12-3/TRBV12-4
clone_size: .
j_call: TRBJ1-2
d_call: .
cdr3_nt: TGTGCCAGCACCGAACAGGGAAACTATGGCTACACCTTC
cdr3_aa: CASTEQGNYGYTF

v_call: TRBV7-8
clone_size: .
j_call: TRBJ1-5
d_call: .
cdr3_nt: TGTGCCAGCAGCCCCCGACGGGGCAATCAGCCCCAGCATTTT
cdr3_aa: CASSPRRGNQPQHF

v_call: TRBV28
clone_size: .
j_call: TRBJ1-1
d_call: TRBD1
cdr3_nt: TGTGCCAGCCTTTGGCAGGGGGCTGGCACTGAAGCTTTCTTT
cdr3_aa: CASLWQGAGTEAFF

v_call: TRBV2
clone_size: few
j_call: TRBJ1-4
d_call: .
cdr3_nt: TGTGCCAGCAGTGGGACTCAAACTAATGAAAAACTGTTTTTT
cdr3_aa: CASSGTQTNEKLFF

v_call: TRBV5-1
clone_size: .
j_call: TRBJ2-3
d_call: .
cdr3_nt: TGCGCCAGCAGCTCTGGGGGGACAGATACGCAGTATTTT
cdr3_aa: CASSSGGTDTQYF

v_call: TRBV5-1
clone_size: .
j_call: TRBJ2-7
d_call: TRBD2
cdr3_nt: TGCGCCAGCAGCTCGGAGGGGCGGGAGGGCCGGTACGAGCAGTACTTC
cdr3_aa: CASSSEGREGRYEQYF

v_call: TRBV27
clone_size: .
j_call: TRBJ2-7
d_call: TRBD2
cdr3_nt: TGTGCCAGCAGTCCCCCAGGACTAGCGGGAGGTGAGCAGTACTTC
cdr3_aa: CASSPPGLAGGEQYF

v_call: TRBV7-9
clone_size: once
j_call: TRBJ2-2
d_call: .
cdr3_nt: TGTGCCAGCAGCTTACCCTCGAAGGGGGAAAATTCCGGGGAGCTGTTTTTT
cdr3_aa: CASSLPSKGENSGELFF

v_call: TRBV18
clone_size: .
j_call: TRBJ1-4
d_call: .
cdr3_nt: TGTGCCAGTTCACCAGGGCATCGTGAAAAACTGTTTTTT
cdr3_aa: CASSPGHREKLFF

v_call: TRBV11-2
clone_size: .
j_call: TRBJ2-3
d_call: TRBD2
cdr3_nt: TGTGCCAGCAGCCCGAGGACTAGCAGATACACAGATACGCAGTATTTT
cdr3_aa: CASSPRTSRYTDTQYF

v_call: TRBV7-3
clone_size: .
j_call: TRBJ1-1
d_call: TRBD1
cdr3_nt: TGTGCCAGCAGCTCCACCCCAGGGGGGAGAAATGAAGCTTTCTTT
cdr3_aa: CASSSTPGGRNEAFF

v_call: TRBV11-2
clone_size: .
j_call: TRBJ2-7
d_call: TRBD2
cdr3_nt: TGTGCCAGCAGCTTAGCGGGGGGTGAGCAGTACTTC
cdr3_aa: CASSLAGGEQYF

v_call: TRBV7-8
clone_size: once
j_call: TRBJ1-2
d_call: TRBD1
cdr3_nt: TGTGCCAGCAGCTTAGCTTACAGGGGGCAGAACTATGGCTACACCTTC
cdr3_aa: CASSLAYRGQNYGYTF

v_call: TRBV7-8
clone_size: .
j_call: TRBJ1-5
d_call: .
cdr3_nt: TGTGCCAGCAGCTTAGTAGGGGCAGGACAGCCCCAGCATTTT
cdr3_aa: CASSLVGAGQPQHF

v_call: TRBV7-2
clone_size: .
j_call: TRBJ2-2
d_call: .
cdr3_nt: TGTGCCAGCAGCTTAGAGAGGGTCGGGGAGCTGTTTTTT
cdr3_aa: CASSLERVGELFF

v_call: TRBV23-1
clone_size: .
j_call: TRBJ1-2
d_call: .
cdr3_nt: TGCGCCAGCAGTCAGCCCAGGCAGCCATCAAACTATGGCTACACCTTC
cdr3_aa: CASSQPRQPSNYGYTF

v_call: TRBV11-3
clone_size: .
j_call: TRBJ2-1
d_call: TRBD2
cdr3_nt: TGTGCCAGCAGCTTAGGCTTAGGTAGCGGGCCCCTGGGGAATGAGCAGTTCTTC
cdr3_aa: CASSLGLGSGPLGNEQFF

v_call: TRBV4-2
clone_size: .
j_call: TRBJ1-4
d_call: TRBD1
cdr3_nt: TGTGCCAGCAGCCCCCGACAGGGGTTAAATGAAAAACTGTTTTTT
cdr3_aa: CASSPRQGLNEKLFF

v_call: TRBV4-3
clone_size: .
j_call: TRBJ2-7
d_call: TRBD2
cdr3_nt: TGCGCCAGCAGCCAAGAGGGAGGGCCCTACGAGCAGTACTTC
cdr3_aa: CASSQEGGPYEQYF

v_call: TRBV4-1
clone_size: .
j_call: TRBJ2-7
d_call: TRBD2
cdr3_nt: TGCGCCAGCAGCCAAGAGGGGATAGCGGGAGTGAACGGGGACGAGCAGTACTTC
cdr3_aa: CASSQEGIAGVNGDEQYF

v_call: TRBV9
clone_size: few
j_call: TRBJ1-2
d_call: TRBD1
cdr3_nt: TGTGCCAGCAGCGGCGGGACAGGCTATGGCTACACCTTC
cdr3_aa: CASSGGTGYGYTF

v_call: TRBV4-1
clone_size: .
j_call: TRBJ2-1
d_call: TRBD2
cdr3_nt: TGCGCCAGCAGCGCCCGAGCGCTAGCGGGCTCCTACAATGAGCAGTTCTTC
cdr3_aa: CASSARALAGSYNEQFF

v_call: TRBV5-1
clone_size: .
j_call: TRBJ2-1
d_call: .
cdr3_nt: TGCGCCAGCAGCTTCACTCAGGGGCCCAATGAGCAGTTCTTC
cdr3_aa: CASSFTQGPNEQFF

v_call: TRBV6-5
clone_size: .
j_call: TRBJ2-1
d_call: .
cdr3_nt: TGTGCCAGCAGTTACTCACTAGCAATCAATGAGCAGTTCTTC
cdr3_aa: CASSYSLAINEQFF

v_call: TRBV28
clone_size: .
j_call: TRBJ2-7
d_call: TRBD1
cdr3_nt: TGTGCCAGCAGTCCCCTCGAGACAGGGCCCACCTACGAGCAGTACTTC
cdr3_aa: CASSPLETGPTYEQYF

v_call: TRBV6-6
clone_size: .
j_call: TRBJ1-3
d_call: .
cdr3_nt: TGTGCCAGCAGTTACTCGGCCCACTCTGGAAACACCATATATTTT
cdr3_aa: CASSYSAHSGNTIYF

v_call: TRBV9
clone_size: .
j_call: TRBJ1-1
d_call: .
cdr3_nt: TGTGCCAGCAGTCAAGCCCGGGGTGATCCGGGATGGAATGAAGCTTTCTTT
cdr3_aa: CASSQARGDPGWNEAFF

v_call: TRBV4-3
clone_size: .
j_call: TRBJ2-1
d_call: .
cdr3_nt: TGCGCCAGCAGCTCCCGCAGGGGCAACCTATACAATGAGCAGTTCTTC
cdr3_aa: CASSSRRGNLYNEQFF

v_call: TRBV28
clone_size: .
j_call: TRBJ2-1
d_call: TRBD1
cdr3_nt: TGTGCCACCTCTGACAGGGGCAGGAATGAGCAGTTCTTC
cdr3_aa: CATSDRGRNEQFF